This section outlines one T cell receptor (beta chain) sequence together with its context. What it binds is not known. The germline gives CDR1 SEHNR, CDR2 FQNEAQ (reference sequence). The CDR3 has 14 residues. The data originate from a study of human CD8 memory T cell subsets. The study's findings and limits: Stem-like memory and precursor exhausted T cells had similarly high diversity, unlike effector memory cells. Apart from T cell receptor beta chains, no chains were sequenced in the study.

Sequencing libraries of TCR beta were made by UMI-labeled 5' RACE. TCRdb reanalyzed the 5' RACE reads, giving one entry per CDR3 protein sequence and no DNA. The sample has several thousand distinct CDR3 sequences. The RNA's source was duplicate vials of around 150,000 sorted CD8+ T cells per subset. The TCR originated in a human donor in good health. Sequences were obtained from CD8+ T cells from PBMCs. The gene calls are TRBV7-9 and TRBJ2-2. The CDR3 is CASSYPTNTGELFF. The full variable domain, rest sourced from reference TRBV7-9 and TRBJ2-2, is DTGVSQNPRHKITKRGQNVTFRCDPISEHNRLYWYRQTLGQGPEFLTYFQNEAQLEKSRLLSDRFSAERPKGSFSTLEIQRTEQGDSAMYLCASSYPTNTGELFFGEGSRLTVL.